This TCR beta chain was retrieved from a study of regulatory T cells in long-lasting Graves disease. Arm-PCR of CDR3 regions with iRepertoire HTBI primers generated TCR beta libraries. TCRdb re-derived calls from the multiplex PCR reads in MiXCR, one entry per CDR3 protein. The table has 430,000 or so distinct CDR3 sequences, about 21% seen once. This clonotype was counted at least ten times. Germline CDR1 and CDR2: MNHEY and SMNVEV (reference sequence). The CDR3 extends over 12 amino acids. The V end lost 10 bases, the J end lost 3 bases, and 13 bases lay between the germline ends. The time point denotes: persistent/refractory GD, antithyroid drugs over 5 years with positive TRAb. Construction of the TCR library relied on RNA isolated from PBMCs.

The TCR comes from a female donor with Graves disease. The chain employs TRBV27 and TRBJ2-7; TRBD1 might be the D (6 bases). Sequenced material: peripheral blood mononuclear cells (PBMCs), taken when the disease was refractory, from a patient treated with antithyroid drugs. The CDR3: CATSDSLYEQYF. CDR3 nucleotides: TGTGCCACTTCGGACAGCCTCTACGAGCAGTACTTC.